The clone carrying this T cell receptor beta chain has more than one count but fewer than ten. Carried by each TCR cDNA molecule was a unique molecular identifier. TCRdb independently ran MiXCR on the 5' RACE reads; one entry per CDR3 protein. The sample lists 1,000 to 1,200 distinct CDR3 sequences, over 35% seen once, with around 18% in the top ten. These data are taken from a study of spatial heterogeneity in lung cancer. The time point: sample taken at primary tumor resection. The cohort: over 70 early-stage, untreated non-small cell lung cancer patients. No cell sorting; template was whole RNA from tumor, lung tissue or PBMC. The germline V gene has CDR1 LGHDT and CDR2 YNNKEL (reference sequence). J was trimmed by 2 bases and V by 3 bases; bases with no gene match: 3. The CDR3 is 14 residues long.

The sequencing here drew on normal lung tissue next to the tumor, taken at surgery. The V gene is TRBV3-1, the J gene TRBJ2-5; 7 nucleotides line up with TRBD1. This TCR derives from a male donor with early-stage non-small cell lung cancer. CDR3 nucleotide sequence: TGTGCCAGCAGCCACCGGGACAGACAAGAGACCCAGTACTTC. Translated, it gives CASSHRDRQETQYF.